Included here is one T cell receptor beta chain sequence, with context. The sample belongs to a study of blood T cells in healthy people across ages. Primed by a sample-barcoded 5' primer and a J-beta primer mix, a second PCR proceeded for roughly 6 to 12 cycles. TCRdb passed the 5' RACE reads through MiXCR, listing each CDR3 protein once. Among about 800,000 distinct CDR3 sequences listed, around 25% were seen once. Trimming took 1 base from V and 3 from J, leaving 7 bases between them. This CDR3 region has 13 residues. Germline CDR1 SGHKS, CDR2 YYEKEE (reference sequence). Separately, the same data were catalogued under a study of T cells of mothers and their children.

The chain uses TRBV5-5 and TRBJ1-1; no definite D call. Sequences were obtained from blood. The receptor comes from a boy aged 5-17 years in good health. The CDR3 is CASSLSGYTEAFF. The CDR3, as DNA: TGTGCCAGCAGCTTGAGTGGATACACTGAAGCTTTCTTT.